The sequence of this T cell receptor beta chain was determined in a study of T cell responses to AZD1222 COVID-19 vaccine. Overall study findings and caveats: Donors, mostly white British, included more females; clonal diversity was possibly underestimated. Of spike-specific TCRs, nearly half reportedly target regions left unmutated in variants.

Assay used: immunoSEQ multiplex PCR; TCRdb lists only in-frame clones, some missing. The data contain around 100,000 clones, under 95% of them singletons. V lost 0 bases, J lost 3 bases, and 12 bases lay in between. The CDR3 totals 15 residues. Germline CDR1 is MNHNS and CDR2 is SASEGT. A word on this clone: The target antigen is unknown.

The clonotype was recovered from an adult in good health. V usage is TRBV6-1 and J usage is TRBJ2-7; D is unclear. The specimen was peripheral blood, collected on day 0 of AZD1222 vaccination. In nucleotides, the CDR3 is TGTGCCAGCAGTGAAGCGCGATTGTCGGGCTACGAGCAGTACTTC. Translated, it gives CASSEARLSGYEQYF.